This record covers a single T cell receptor (beta chain). What it recognizes is unknown. CDR1 is SGHRS, CDR2 YFSETQ, per germline. The J segment lost 5 bases and the V segment lost 3 bases, leaving 6 bases of the junction unmatched. The CDR3 length is 14 residues. This specimen belongs to a study of T cells in localized non-small cell lung cancer. Measured with immunoSEQ multiplex PCR; TCRdb has only the in-frame clones, and not every one. Found here are 75,000 to 85,000 clones, about 84% of them singletons; the top ten hold less than 9.5%. Study-wide findings and caveats: Because sequencing included only one region (of the tumor), heterogeneity remains possible. A denser population of T cells in blood accompanied longer overall survival. Tumor showed lower T cell clonality than uninvolved adjacent lung, where it was highest. Adjacent lung had a median approximately 57 of the 100 largest tumor clones.

This rearrangement joins TRBV5-1 to TRBJ2-7, with 9 bases identical to TRBD1. The TCR was taken from a female donor at least 60 years old with stage I lung adenocarcinoma. The sample was peripheral blood, taken before any cancer treatment. In nucleotides, the CDR3 is TGCGCCAGCAGCTCCTCCGGGACAGGGAACGAGCAGTACTTC. Its protein is CASSSSGTGNEQYF.